Below are 3 T cell receptor beta chains sequenced from a single sample in a study of blood T cell repertoires in COVID-19. The protocol was immunoSEQ multiplex PCR, while the TCRdb copy is restricted to in-frame clones and leaves out a portion. The sample includes hundreds of thousands of clones, 87% of them seen just once. Sequenced input: PBMCs or T cells enriched from blood (not recorded which). These receptors were taken from a woman aged 25 to 39 who had recovered from COVID-19.

This clone has just one count. The V and J genes are TRBV19 and TRBJ1-2; D perhaps matches TRBD1 (5 bases). The CDR3 spans 14 residues. V was pared by 3 bases and J by 0 bases, with 8 bases between. Germline V gene data show CDR1 as LNHDA and CDR2 as SQIVND (reference sequence). The CDR3 sequence: CASSIKTANYGYTF. CDR3 nucleotides: TGTGCCAGTAGTATCAAGACAGCTAACTATGGCTACACCTTC.

The CDR3 bases are TGCGCCAGCAGCTTGGGGGACAGGGCGACTGAAGCTTTCTTT. Protein sequence: CASSLGDRATEAFF. The chain carries TRBV5-1 and TRBJ1-1, with 9 positions matching TRBD1. The CDR3 extends over 14 amino acids. J was trimmed by 5 bases and V by 0 bases; bases with no gene match: 2. Germline CDR1 reads SGHRS; CDR2 reads YFSETQ.

V gene TRBV6-2 or TRBV6-3 combines with J gene TRBJ2-2, with D perhaps matching TRBD1 (5 bases). CDR1 MNHEY and CDR2 SVGEGT come from the germline V gene. Trimming took off 2 bases at V and 1 base at J, with 14 bases between the two ends. The CDR3 is 17 residues long. CDR3 residues: CASSYPFQGENTGELFF. The CDR3 DNA follows: TGTGCCAGCAGTTACCCTTTTCAGGGTGAGAACACCGGGGAGCTGTTTTTT.